The clone carrying this T cell receptor beta chain was found once. The record originates from a study of T cell changes during pregnancy in multiple sclerosis. The assay was immunoSEQ multiplex PCR, and TCRdb's table has in-frame clones only and misses some. The table has just over 35,000 clones, roughly 89% seen once. Germline V CDR1 and CDR2: SGHTA, FQGTGA. This CDR3 contains 15 residues. The J segment lost 2 bases and the V segment lost 2 bases, leaving 2 bases of the junction unmatched. The source was CD4+ T cells from peripheral blood mononuclear cells, collected after pregnancy. The TCR comes from a female donor in good health, enrolled as a control in a pregnancy study. The V and J genes are TRBV7-3 and TRBJ2-3; 9 bases are shared with TRBD1. DNA of the CDR3: TGTGCCAGCAGCTTAGGGGACAGGGCCACAGATACGCAGTATTTT. This gives the protein CASSLGDRATDTQYF. Variable domain in full (rest from reference TRBV7-3 and TRBJ2-3): GAGVSQTPSNKVTEKGKYVELRCDPISGHTALYWYRQSLGQGPEFLIYFQGTGAADDSGLPNDRFFAVRPEGSVSTLKIQRTERGDSAVYLCASSLGDRATDTQYFGPGTRLTVL.